The 17 T cell receptor beta chains listed next were all sequenced from one sample in a study of blood T cell repertoires in COVID-19. TCRdb keeps only in-frame clones here, not all; method: immunoSEQ multiplex PCR. The profile shows 75,000 to 100,000 clones, 85% to 90% of them singletons. The sample comprised peripheral blood. These receptors came from a human donor in a cohort sampled during active COVID-19.

This clone came up a few times. The CDR3, as DNA: TGCGCCAGCTTTGCGGGACAGTGCCTTGAGGGGCAAACTCAGCCCCAGCATTTT. The encoded protein is CASFAGQCLEGQTQPQHF. V is TRBV10-1 and J is TRBJ1-5, with 7 bases lining up with TRBD1. The CDR3 has 18 residues. Germline V gene sequence: CDR1 WNHNN, CDR2 SYGVQD (reference sequence). Trimming removed 8 bases from V and 6 bases from J; junction bases left unmatched: 22.

The rearrangement joins TRBV6-5 to TRBJ1-2; D may be TRBD1 (6 bases). This CDR3 has 14 amino acids. The germline gives CDR1 MNHEY, CDR2 SVGAGI. The V gene lost 4 bases and the J gene lost 4 bases, with 13 bases spanning the gap. The CDR3 bases are TGTGCCAGCAGTTTTCCAGGGGCCCTCTATGGCTACACCTTC. It yields the protein CASSFPGALYGYTF.

The gene calls are TRBV30 and TRBJ2-4; D might be TRBD2 (7 bases). This CDR3 is 15 amino acids long. V was trimmed by 2 bases and J by 3 bases, leaving 14 bases between them. Germline CDR1 is GTSNPN and CDR2 is SVGIG (reference sequence). CDR3 sequence: CAWSLGGRVKNIQYF. The CDR3 DNA is TGTGCCTGGAGTCTGGGGGGGCGGGTCAAAAACATTCAGTACTTC.

The rearrangement uses TRBV11-2 and TRBJ2-7, with 7 bases fitting TRBD2. J gave up 2 bases and V 7 bases, and 11 bases lay outside the gene matches. CDR3 length: 15 residues. Germline V gene data show CDR1 as SGHAT and CDR2 as FQNNGV. The CDR3: CASNLDWGGAYEQYF. CDR3 bases: TGTGCCAGCAATCTGGACTGGGGAGGGGCCTACGAGCAGTACTTC.

The rearrangement links TRBV4-3 to TRBJ1-6; D remains unclear. CDR3 length equals 15 residues. Germline V gene lookup returns CDR1 LGHNA and CDR2 YSLEER. The ends were cut back, 0 bases at V and 13 bases at J, with 16 bases in the middle. The CDR3 coding sequence is TGCGCCAGCAGCCAAGATCGGGAAACCGTAACCCCCCTCCACTTT. It yields the protein CASSQDRETVTPLHF.

V usage is TRBV28 and J usage is TRBJ2-1, with 8 bases matching TRBD2. The CDR3 covers 18 residues. Germline loops: CDR1 MDHEN, CDR2 SYDVKM. Trimming removed 4 bases from V and 0 bases from J; junction bases left unmatched: 11. The CDR3 DNA is TGTGCCAGCAGTTCTTTGTCTAGCGGGTCCATCTCCTACAATGAGCAGTTCTTC. This codes for CASSSLSSGSISYNEQFF.

This clone was observed a handful of times. The chain couples TRBV3-1 (or the pseudogene TRBV3-2) to TRBJ2-7; TRBD1 aligns across 8 bases. Trimming cost V 3 bases and J 4 bases; bases outside gene matches: 11. The CDR3 length is 16 residues. CDR1 and CDR2 from the germline V gene are LGHDT and YNNKEL (reference sequence). The CDR3 DNA reads as TGTGCCAGCAGCCAGACACCGGGACAGGTGGTGTACGAGCAGTACTTC. Protein: CASSQTPGQVVYEQYF.

V gene TRBV4-3 combines with J gene TRBJ2-1; D not certain. Germline V gene data show CDR1 as LGHNA and CDR2 as YSLEER. Trimming left V 4 bases short and J 4 bases short, with 17 bases between. This CDR3 region has 16 residues. DNA of the CDR3: TGCGCCAGCAGCCCCGATTTCTCCCCGGAGTACAATGAGCAGTTCTTC. This codes for CASSPDFSPEYNEQFF.

The J gene is TRBJ2-1, the V gene TRBV15; TRBD2 aligns across 7 bases. Germline loops: CDR1 LNHNV, CDR2 YYDKDF (reference sequence). This CDR3 spans 16 amino acids. The V and J ends lost 6 bases and 7 bases, in that order; junction bases with no gene match: 15. In DNA form, the CDR3 reads TGTGCCACCAGAGAGAGCGGGAAACCGCTCGATAATGAGCAGTTCTTC. It yields the protein CATRESGKPLDNEQFF.

This clone appeared a few times. This chain uses TRBV19 with TRBJ1-2, with 10 bases identical to TRBD1. The CDR3 is made up of 13 amino acids. V was clipped by 6 bases and J by 8 bases; unmatched bases: 6. Germline V gene lookup returns CDR1 LNHDA and CDR2 SQIVND (reference sequence). The CDR3 region has the DNA TGTGCCAGTAGAACCCCGGGACAGGGGGGCTACACCTTC. This sequence encodes CASRTPGQGGYTF.

V is TRBV7-9 and J is TRBJ2-3; D perhaps matches TRBD1 (6 bases). The germline gives CDR1 SEHNR, CDR2 FQNEAQ (reference sequence). CDR3 size: 14 residues. Deletions cut 0 bases from V and 6 bases from J, with 10 bases between. In nucleotides, the CDR3 is TGTGCCAGCAGCTTAGCCAGGACAGAGGATACGCAGTATTTT. This gives the protein CASSLARTEDTQYF.

The gene calls are TRBV5-1 and TRBJ1-1, with D maybe TRBD1 (5 bases). This CDR3 comprises 16 residues. CDR1 SGHRS and CDR2 YFSETQ come from the germline V gene. Trimming removed 0 bases at V and 1 base at J, with 13 bases between. CDR3 bases: TGCGCCAGCAGCTTGGTATCGGACATCCGGAACACTGAAGCTTTCTTT. This translates into CASSLVSDIRNTEAFF.

The V call is TRBV5-1, the J call TRBJ1-1; no reliable D call. V was cut by 0 bases and J by 2 bases, with 8 bases left in between. Germline loops: CDR1 SGHRS, CDR2 YFSETQ. The CDR3 extends over 14 amino acids. The CDR3: CASSLDGINTEAFF. Written as DNA, the CDR3 is TGCGCCAGCAGCTTGGATGGCATAAACACTGAAGCTTTCTTT.

This clone has a single count. The V call is TRBV9, the J call TRBJ2-2; D possibly corresponds to TRBD1 (6 bases). The CDR3 totals 14 residues. CDR1 is SGDLS, CDR2 YYNGEE, per germline. Between the trimmed V and J ends, which lost 3 bases and 7 bases, there was a span of 13 bases. The CDR3 is CASSAYLGGGELFF. CDR3 nucleotides: TGTGCCAGCAGCGCCTACCTAGGGGGCGGGGAGCTGTTTTTT.

The chain has TRBV5-4 and TRBJ2-2; a possible D gene is TRBD1 (6 bases). Germline assignment: CDR1 SGHNT and CDR2 YYREEE (reference sequence). CDR3 length: 15 residues. V shed 0 bases and J shed 4 bases, with 10 bases lying between them. CDR3 DNA: TGTGCCAGCAGCTTGGAGGTAGGGGGCACCGGGGAGCTGTTTTTT. This translates into CASSLEVGGTGELFF.

The J gene is TRBJ1-5, the V gene TRBV7-2; 7 bases are a match to TRBD1. CDR1 SGHTA and CDR2 FQGNSA come from the germline V gene. This CDR3 region has 14 residues. The V segment lost 5 bases and the J segment 7 bases; nucleotides outside the gene matches: 8. The CDR3 region is CASSPRTGEQPQHF. The CDR3 DNA follows: TGTGCCAGCAGCCCAAGAACAGGGGAGCAGCCCCAGCATTTT.

The J gene is TRBJ2-6, the V gene TRBV7-8; no definite D call. Trimming took off 2 bases at V and 0 bases at J, with 5 bases between the two ends. Germline V gene lookup returns CDR1 SGHVS and CDR2 FQNEAQ. The CDR3 has 15 residues. Written as DNA, the CDR3 is TGTGCCAGCAGCTTACGTAACTCTGGGGCCAACGTCCTGACTTTC. As protein: CASSLRNSGANVLTF.